This T cell receptor beta chain was found in a study of neurological immune-mediated disorders. Study-wide results and limits: Because no CDR3 amino acid sequences were shared across subjects by expanded clones, private repertoires were suggested in all groups.

V lost 7 bases and J lost 2; bases outside the gene matches: 16. The CDR3 contains 18 residues. CDR1 is MDHEN, CDR2 SYDVKM, per germline. cDNA synthesis was performed by 5'RACE with 10-nucleotide random UMIs. TCRdb recomputed calls from the 5' RACE reads with MiXCR, one row per CDR3 protein. The sample yields about 62,000 distinct CDR3 sequences, 3.7% seen once. The sample holds many counts of this clonotype. No antigen is known for it. The chain uses TRBV28 and TRBJ2-5; 10 bases agree with TRBD1. The source is a woman aged 50 to 60 with multiple sclerosis. The material sequenced was PBMCs. The CDR3, as DNA: TGTGCCAGCAAACCTTGGCGGGGGGACAGGGGAATTCAAGAGACCCAGTACTTC. This translates into CASKPWRGDRGIQETQYF.